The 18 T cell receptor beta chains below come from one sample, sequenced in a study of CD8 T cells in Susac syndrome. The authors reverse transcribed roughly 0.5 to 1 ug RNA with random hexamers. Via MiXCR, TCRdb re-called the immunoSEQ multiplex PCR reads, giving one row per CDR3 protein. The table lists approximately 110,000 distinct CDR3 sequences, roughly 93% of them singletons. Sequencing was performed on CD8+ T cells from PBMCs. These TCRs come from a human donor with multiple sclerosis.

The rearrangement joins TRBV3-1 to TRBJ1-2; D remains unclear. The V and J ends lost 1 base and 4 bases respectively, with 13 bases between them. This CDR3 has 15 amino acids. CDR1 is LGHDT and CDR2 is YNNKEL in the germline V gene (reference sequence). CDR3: CASSQGEVGSYGYTF. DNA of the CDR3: TGTGCCAGCAGCCAAGGAGAGGTCGGCAGCTATGGCTACACCTTC.

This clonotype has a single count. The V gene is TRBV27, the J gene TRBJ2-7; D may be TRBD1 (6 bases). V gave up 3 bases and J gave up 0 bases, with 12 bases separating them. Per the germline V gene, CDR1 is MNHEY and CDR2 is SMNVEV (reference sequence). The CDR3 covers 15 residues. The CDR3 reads CASSFLGQSSYEQYF. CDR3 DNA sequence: TGTGCCAGCAGTTTTTTAGGACAGAGCTCCTACGAGCAGTACTTC.

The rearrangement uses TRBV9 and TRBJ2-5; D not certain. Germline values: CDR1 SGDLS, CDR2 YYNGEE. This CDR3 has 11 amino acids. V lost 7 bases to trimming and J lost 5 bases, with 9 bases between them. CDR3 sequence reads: CASGLGETQYF. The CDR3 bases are TGTGCCAGCGGTCTTGGCGAGACCCAGTACTTC.

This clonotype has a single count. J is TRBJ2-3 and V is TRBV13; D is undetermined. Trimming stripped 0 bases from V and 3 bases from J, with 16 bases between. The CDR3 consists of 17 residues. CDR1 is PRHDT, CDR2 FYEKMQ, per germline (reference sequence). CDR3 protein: CASSLGLTGFGTDTQYF. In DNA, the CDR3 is TGTGCCAGCAGCTTAGGCCTTACGGGTTTTGGAACAGATACGCAGTATTTT.

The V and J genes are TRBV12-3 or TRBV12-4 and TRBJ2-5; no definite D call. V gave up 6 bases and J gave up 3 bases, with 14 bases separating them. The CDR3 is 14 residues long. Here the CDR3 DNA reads TGTGCCAGCAGCCCACCTGGGCAGGAAGAGACCCAGTACTTC. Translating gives CASSPPGQEETQYF.

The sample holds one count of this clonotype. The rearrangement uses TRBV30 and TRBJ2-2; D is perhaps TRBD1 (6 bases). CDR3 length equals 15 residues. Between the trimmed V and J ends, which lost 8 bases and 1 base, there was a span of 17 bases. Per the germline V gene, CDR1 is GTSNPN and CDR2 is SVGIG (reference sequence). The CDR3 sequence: CARNQGLRNTGELFF. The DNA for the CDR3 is TGTGCCCGGAATCAGGGGCTACGGAACACCGGGGAGCTGTTTTTT.

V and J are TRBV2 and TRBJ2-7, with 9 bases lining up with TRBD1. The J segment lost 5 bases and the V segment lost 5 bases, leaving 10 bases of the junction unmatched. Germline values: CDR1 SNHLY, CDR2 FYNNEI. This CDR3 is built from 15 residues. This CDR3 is CASSLTGGAYHEQYV. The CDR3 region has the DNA TGTGCCAGCAGTCTTACAGGGGGCGCCTACCACGAGCAGTACGTC.

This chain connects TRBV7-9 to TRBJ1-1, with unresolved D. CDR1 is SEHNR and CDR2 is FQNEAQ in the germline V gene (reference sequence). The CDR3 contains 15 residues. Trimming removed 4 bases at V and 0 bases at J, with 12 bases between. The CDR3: CASSSIADMNTEAFF. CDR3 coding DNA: TGTGCCAGCAGCTCCATTGCCGACATGAACACTGAAGCTTTCTTT.

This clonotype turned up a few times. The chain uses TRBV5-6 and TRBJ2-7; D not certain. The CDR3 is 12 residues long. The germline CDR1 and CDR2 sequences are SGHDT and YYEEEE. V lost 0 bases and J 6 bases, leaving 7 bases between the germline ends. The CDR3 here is CASSLVGSEQYV. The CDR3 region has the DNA TGTGCCAGCAGCTTGGTAGGCAGCGAGCAGTACGTC.

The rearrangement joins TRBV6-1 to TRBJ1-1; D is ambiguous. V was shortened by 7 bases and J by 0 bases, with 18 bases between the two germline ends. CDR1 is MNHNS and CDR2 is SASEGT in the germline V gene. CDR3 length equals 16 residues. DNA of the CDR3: TGTGCCAGCACCTTAACGGCAGTGGGAATGAACACTGAAGCTTTCTTT. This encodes CASTLTAVGMNTEAFF.

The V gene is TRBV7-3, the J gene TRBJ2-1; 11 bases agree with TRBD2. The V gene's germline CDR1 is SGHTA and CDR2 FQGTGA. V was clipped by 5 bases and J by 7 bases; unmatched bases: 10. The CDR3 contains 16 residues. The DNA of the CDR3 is TGTGCCAGCAGCACTCCCCTAGCGGGAGGCGGGAATGAGCAGTTCTTC. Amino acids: CASSTPLAGGGNEQFF.

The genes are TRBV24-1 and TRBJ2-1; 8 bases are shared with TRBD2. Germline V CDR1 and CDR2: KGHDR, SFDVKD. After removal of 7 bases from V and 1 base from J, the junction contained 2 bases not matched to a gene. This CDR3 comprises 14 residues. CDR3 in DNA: TGTGCCACCAGGACTAGCGAGTCCTACAATGAGCAGTTCTTC. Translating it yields CATRTSESYNEQFF.

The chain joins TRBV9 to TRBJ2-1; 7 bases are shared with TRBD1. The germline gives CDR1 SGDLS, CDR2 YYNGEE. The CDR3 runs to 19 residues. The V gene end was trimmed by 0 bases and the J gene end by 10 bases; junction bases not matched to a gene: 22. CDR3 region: CASSVAFSPFRQGPREQFF. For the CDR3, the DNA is TGTGCCAGCAGCGTAGCCTTCTCGCCCTTTCGACAGGGACCGAGGGAGCAGTTCTTC.

In DNA form, the CDR3 reads TGTGCCAGCAGCCAAGACGGGACTAGAACTTGGTACCAAGAGACCCAGTACTTC. It is translated as CASSQDGTRTWYQETQYF. This sequence joins TRBV3-1 and TRBJ2-5, with 8 bases lining up with TRBD2. Trimming cost V 0 bases and J 0 bases; bases outside gene matches: 9. Germline values: CDR1 LGHDT, CDR2 YNNKEL (reference sequence). The CDR3 sequence is 18 residues long.

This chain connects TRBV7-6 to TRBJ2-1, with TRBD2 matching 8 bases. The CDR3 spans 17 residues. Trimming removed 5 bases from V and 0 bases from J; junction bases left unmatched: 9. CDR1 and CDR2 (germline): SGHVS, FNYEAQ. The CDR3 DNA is TGTGCCAGCAGCCGCCCCCGGGGGGGCTACTCCTACAATGAGCAGTTCTTC. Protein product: CASSRPRGGYSYNEQFF.

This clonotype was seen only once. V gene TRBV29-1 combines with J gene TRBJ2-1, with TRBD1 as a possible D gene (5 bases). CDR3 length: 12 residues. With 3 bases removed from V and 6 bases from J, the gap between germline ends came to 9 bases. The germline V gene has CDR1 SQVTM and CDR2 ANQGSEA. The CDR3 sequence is CSVDIGANEQFF. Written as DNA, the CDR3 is TGCAGCGTTGATATAGGGGCCAATGAGCAGTTCTTC.

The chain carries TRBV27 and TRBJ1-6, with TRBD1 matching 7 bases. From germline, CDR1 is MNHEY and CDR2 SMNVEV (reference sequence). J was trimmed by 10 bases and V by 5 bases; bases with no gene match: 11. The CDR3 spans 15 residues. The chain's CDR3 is CASSPRQGSRSPLHF. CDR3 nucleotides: TGTGCCAGCAGTCCCCGACAGGGCAGTCGGTCACCCCTCCACTTT.

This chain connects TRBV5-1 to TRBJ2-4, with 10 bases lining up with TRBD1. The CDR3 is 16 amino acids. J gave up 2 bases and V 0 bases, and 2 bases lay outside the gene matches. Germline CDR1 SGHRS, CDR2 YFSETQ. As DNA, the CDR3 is TGCGCCAGCAGCTTGGGGACAGGGGGTCCCAAAAACATTCAGTACTTC. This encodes CASSLGTGGPKNIQYF.